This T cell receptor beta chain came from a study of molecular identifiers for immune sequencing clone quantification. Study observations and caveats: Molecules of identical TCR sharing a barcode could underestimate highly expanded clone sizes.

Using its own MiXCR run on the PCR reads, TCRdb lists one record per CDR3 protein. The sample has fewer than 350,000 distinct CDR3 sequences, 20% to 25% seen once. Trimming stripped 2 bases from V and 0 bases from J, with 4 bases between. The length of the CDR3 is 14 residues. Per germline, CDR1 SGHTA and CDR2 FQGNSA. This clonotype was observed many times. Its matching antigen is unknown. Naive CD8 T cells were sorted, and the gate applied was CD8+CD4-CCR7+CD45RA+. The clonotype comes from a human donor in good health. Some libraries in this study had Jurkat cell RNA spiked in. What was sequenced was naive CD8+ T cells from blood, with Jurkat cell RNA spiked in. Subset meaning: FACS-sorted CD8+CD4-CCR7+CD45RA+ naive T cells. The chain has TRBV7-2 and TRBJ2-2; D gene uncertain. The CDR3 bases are TGTGCCAGCAGCTTAATCGCGAACACCGGGGAGCTGTTTTTT. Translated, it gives CASSLIANTGELFF. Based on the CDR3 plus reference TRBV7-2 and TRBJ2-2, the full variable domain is GAGVSQSPSNKVTEKGKDVELRCDPISGHTALYWYRQSLGQGLEFLIYFQGNSAPDKSGLPSDRFSAERTGGSVSTLTIQRTQQEDSAVYLCASSLIANTGELFFGEGSRLTVL.